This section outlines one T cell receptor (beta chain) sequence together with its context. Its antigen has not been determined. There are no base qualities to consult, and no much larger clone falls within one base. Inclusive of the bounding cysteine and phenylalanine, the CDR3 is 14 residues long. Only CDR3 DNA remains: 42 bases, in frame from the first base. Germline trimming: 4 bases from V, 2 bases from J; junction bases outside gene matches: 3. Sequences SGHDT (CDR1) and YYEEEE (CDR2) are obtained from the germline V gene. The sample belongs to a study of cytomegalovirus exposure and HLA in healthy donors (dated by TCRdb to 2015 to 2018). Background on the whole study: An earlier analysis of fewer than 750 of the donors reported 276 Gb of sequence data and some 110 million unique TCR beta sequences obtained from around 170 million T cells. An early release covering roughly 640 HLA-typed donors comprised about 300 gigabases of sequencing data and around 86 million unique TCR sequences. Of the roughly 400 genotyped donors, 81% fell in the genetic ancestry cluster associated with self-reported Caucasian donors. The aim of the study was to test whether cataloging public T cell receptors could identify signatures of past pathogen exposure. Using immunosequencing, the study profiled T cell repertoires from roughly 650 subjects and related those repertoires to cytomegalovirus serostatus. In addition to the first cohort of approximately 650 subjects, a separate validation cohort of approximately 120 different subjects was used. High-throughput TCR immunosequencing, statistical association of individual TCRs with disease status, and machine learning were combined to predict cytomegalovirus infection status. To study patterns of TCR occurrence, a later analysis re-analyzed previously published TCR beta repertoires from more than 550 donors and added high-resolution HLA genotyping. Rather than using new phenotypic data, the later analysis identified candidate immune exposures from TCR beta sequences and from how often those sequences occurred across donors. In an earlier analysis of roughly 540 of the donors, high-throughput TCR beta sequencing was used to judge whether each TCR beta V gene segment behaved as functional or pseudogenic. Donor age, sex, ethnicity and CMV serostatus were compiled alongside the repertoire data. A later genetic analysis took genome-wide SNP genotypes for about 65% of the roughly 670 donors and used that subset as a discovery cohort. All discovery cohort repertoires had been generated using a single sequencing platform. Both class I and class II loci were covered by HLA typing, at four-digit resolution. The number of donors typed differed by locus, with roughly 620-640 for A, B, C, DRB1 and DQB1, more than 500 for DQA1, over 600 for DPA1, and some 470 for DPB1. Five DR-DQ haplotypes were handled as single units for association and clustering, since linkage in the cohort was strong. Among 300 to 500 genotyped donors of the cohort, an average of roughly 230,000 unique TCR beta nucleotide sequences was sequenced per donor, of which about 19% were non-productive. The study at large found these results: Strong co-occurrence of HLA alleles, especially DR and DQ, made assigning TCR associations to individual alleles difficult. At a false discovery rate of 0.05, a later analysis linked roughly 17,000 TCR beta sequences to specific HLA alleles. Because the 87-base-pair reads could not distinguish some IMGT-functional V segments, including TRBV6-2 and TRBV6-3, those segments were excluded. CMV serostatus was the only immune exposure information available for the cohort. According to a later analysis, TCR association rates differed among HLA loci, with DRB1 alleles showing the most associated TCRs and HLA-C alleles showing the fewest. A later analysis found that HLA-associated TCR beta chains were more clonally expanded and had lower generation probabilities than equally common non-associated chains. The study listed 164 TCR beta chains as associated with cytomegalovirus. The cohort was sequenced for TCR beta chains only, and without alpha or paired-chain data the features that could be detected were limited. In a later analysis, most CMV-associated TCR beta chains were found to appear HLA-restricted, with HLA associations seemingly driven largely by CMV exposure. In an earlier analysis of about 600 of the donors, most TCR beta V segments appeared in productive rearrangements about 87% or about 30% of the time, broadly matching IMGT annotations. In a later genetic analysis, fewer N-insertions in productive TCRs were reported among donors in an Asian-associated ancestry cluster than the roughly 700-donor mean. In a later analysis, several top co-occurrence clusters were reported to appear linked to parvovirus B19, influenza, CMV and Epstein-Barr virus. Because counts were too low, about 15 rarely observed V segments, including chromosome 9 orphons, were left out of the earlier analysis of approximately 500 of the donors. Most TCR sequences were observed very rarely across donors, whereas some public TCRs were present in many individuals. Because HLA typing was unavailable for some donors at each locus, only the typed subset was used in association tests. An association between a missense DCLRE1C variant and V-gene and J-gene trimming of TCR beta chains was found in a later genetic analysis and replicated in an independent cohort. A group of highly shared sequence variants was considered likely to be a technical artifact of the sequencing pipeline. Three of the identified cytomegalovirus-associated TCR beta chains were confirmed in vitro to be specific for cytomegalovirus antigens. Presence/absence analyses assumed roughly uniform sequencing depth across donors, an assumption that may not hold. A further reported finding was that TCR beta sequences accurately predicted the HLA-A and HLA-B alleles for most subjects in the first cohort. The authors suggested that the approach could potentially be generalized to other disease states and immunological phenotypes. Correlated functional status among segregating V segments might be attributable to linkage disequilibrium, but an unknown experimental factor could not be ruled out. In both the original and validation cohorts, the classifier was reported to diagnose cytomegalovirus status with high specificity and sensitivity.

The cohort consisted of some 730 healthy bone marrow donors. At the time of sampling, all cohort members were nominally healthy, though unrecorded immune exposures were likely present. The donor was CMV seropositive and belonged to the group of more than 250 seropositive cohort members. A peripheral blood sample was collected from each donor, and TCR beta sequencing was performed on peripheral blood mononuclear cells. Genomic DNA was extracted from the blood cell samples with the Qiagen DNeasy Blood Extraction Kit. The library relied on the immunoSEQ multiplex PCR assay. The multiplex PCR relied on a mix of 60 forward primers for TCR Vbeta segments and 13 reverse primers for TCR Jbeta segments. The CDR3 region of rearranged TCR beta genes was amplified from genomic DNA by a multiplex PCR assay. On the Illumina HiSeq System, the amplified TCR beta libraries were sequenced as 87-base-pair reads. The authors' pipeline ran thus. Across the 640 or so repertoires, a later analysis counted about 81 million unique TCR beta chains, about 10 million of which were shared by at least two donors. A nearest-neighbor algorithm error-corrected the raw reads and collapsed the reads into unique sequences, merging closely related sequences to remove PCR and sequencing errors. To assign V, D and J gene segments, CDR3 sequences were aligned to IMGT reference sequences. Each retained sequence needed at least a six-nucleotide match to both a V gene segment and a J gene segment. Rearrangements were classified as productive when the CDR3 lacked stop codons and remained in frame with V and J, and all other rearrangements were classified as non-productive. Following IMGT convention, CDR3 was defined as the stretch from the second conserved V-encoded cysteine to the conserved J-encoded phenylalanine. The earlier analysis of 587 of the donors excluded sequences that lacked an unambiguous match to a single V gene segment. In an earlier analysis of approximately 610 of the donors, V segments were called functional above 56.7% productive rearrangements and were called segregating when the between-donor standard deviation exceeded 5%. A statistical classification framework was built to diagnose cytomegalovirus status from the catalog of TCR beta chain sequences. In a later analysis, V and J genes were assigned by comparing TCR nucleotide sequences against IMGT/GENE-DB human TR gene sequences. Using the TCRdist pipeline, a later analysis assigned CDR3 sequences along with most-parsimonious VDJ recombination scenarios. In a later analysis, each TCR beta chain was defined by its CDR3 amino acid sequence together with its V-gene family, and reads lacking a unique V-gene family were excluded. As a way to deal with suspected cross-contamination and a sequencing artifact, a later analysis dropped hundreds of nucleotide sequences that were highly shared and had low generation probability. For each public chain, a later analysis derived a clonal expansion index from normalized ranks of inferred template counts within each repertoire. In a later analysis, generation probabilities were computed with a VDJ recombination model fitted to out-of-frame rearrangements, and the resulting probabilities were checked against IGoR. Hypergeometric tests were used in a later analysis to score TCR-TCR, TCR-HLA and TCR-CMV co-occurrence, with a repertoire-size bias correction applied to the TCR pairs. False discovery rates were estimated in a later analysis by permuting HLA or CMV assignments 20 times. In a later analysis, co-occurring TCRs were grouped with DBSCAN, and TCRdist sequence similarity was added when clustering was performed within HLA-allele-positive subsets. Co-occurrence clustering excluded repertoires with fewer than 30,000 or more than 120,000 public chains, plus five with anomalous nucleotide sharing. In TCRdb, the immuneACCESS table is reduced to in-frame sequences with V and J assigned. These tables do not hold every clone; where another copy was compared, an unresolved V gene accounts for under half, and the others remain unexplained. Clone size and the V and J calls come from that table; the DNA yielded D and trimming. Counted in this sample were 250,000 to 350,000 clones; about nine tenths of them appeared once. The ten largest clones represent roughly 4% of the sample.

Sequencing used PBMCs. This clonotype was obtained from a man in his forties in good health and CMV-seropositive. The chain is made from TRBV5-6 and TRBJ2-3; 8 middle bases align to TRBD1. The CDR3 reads CASSRTGNTDTQYF. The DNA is TGTGCCAGCAGCCGGACAGGGAACACAGATACGCAGTATTTT. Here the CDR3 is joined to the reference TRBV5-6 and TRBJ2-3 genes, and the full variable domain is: DAGVTQSPTHLIKTRGQQVTLRCSPKSGHDTVSWYQQALGQGPQFIFQYYEEEERQRGNFPDRFSGHQFPNYSSELNVNALLLGDSALYLCASSRTGNTDTQYFGPGTRLTVL.